This TCR beta chain was identified during a study of Tregs in tolerant kidney transplant recipients. Study-wide results and caveats: Findings come from small patient numbers and require larger validation. Biological reproducibility was not directly addressed in this study. Expanding Tregs on activated donor B cells appeared to best identify donor-specific TCRbeta clones.

Profiled with immunoSEQ multiplex PCR; TCRdb holds only in-frame clones, not every one. Of roughly 14,000 clones in the sample, 85% to 95% are singletons; the top ten hold approximately 13%. Germline-derived CDR1 and CDR2 are SGHNT and YENEEA. There are 13 residues in the CDR3. The germline V and J ends were trimmed by 1 base and 11 bases, with 14 bases remaining between them. This clone has only a few counts. Its antigen is unidentified. Unstimulated Tregs (CD4+CD25+CD127-) and CD4+CD25- non-Tregs were sorted from PBMCs. The receptor's source is a human donor in good health. This sequence joins TRBV11-3 and TRBJ1-1; no reliable D call. Specimen: CD8+ T cells from blood. The CDR3 region has the DNA TGTGCCAGCAGCTTAGTAGGTAGGGAGAGGGCTTTCTTT. It translates to CASSLVGRERAFF.